These 18 T cell receptor beta chains were all obtained from the same sample, sequenced in a study of identical twins. Using its own MiXCR run on the 5' RACE reads, TCRdb lists one record per CDR3 protein. This sample has some 730,000 distinct CDR3 sequences, with about 18% found just once. The same specimen was also included in a second study, on T cells expressing NK-cell markers.

Sequencing was carried out using PBMCs. These receptors were obtained from a woman aged 18-29 years in good health.

The chain employs TRBV6-5 and TRBJ2-5; unclear D gene. This CDR3 region has 15 residues. Germline V lookup: CDR1 MNHEY, CDR2 SVGAGI. Deletions cut 0 bases from V and 6 bases from J, with 14 bases between. The DNA for the CDR3 is TGTGCCAGCAGTTACTCGACCAGTTCTTTGAAGACCCAGTACTTC. It is translated as CASSYSTSSLKTQYF.

This chain connects TRBV19 to TRBJ1-6; weak D call: TRBD1 (5 bases). Germline CDR1 is LNHDA and CDR2 is SQIVND (reference sequence). The V end was cut by 9 bases, the J end by 7 bases, with 13 bases between. CDR3 length: 13 residues. CDR3 sequence: CASTSGGNSPLHF. The CDR3 DNA is TGTGCCAGCACCTCCGGGGGAAATTCACCCCTCCACTTT.

The chain employs TRBV19 and TRBJ2-1; 9 nucleotides line up with TRBD2. Germline V gives CDR1 LNHDA, CDR2 SQIVND (reference sequence). The trim removed 4 bases at V and 0 bases at J, leaving 10 bases unmatched. The CDR3 length is 18 residues. The CDR3 here is CASSSLAGAQSSYNEQFF. DNA of the CDR3: TGTGCCAGTAGTAGTTTAGCGGGAGCCCAGAGCTCCTACAATGAGCAGTTCTTC.

This clonotype was detected only a few times. The V and J genes are TRBV6-2 or TRBV6-3 and TRBJ1-2; D uncertain. In germline, CDR1 is MNHEY, CDR2 SVGEGT. With 0 bases removed from V and 4 bases from J, the gap between germline ends came to 12 bases. The CDR3 is 15 amino acids. This CDR3 is CASSYSAEKPYGYTF. The CDR3 nucleotides are TGTGCCAGCAGTTACTCAGCGGAGAAGCCCTATGGCTACACCTTC.

This clonotype was seen a handful of times. The CDR3 region has the DNA TGTGCCAGCAGCGTAGGGAAGGGTAGCGTCCAGCCCCAGCATTTT. Amino acid sequence: CASSVGKGSVQPQHF. This rearrangement joins TRBV9 to TRBJ1-5; D is uncertain. The V gene lost 0 bases and the J gene lost 7 bases, with 14 bases spanning the gap. CDR1 SGDLS and CDR2 YYNGEE come from the germline V gene. The CDR3 has 15 amino acids.

CDR3 amino acids: CSAHGDHSFGTDTQYF. The CDR3 DNA follows: TGCAGTGCTCATGGGGACCACTCCTTTGGGACAGATACGCAGTATTTT. The V and J genes are TRBV20-1 and TRBJ2-3; TRBD1 or TRBD2 may be the D gene (5 bases each). Trimming stripped 5 bases from V and 3 bases from J, with 21 bases between. CDR1 is DFQATT and CDR2 is SNEGSKA in the germline V gene (reference sequence). The CDR3 runs to 16 residues.

On this clonotype: A read error may produce the germline difference seen at one junction end. This chain joins TRBV7-7 and TRBJ2-2, with D unresolved. Per the germline V gene, CDR1 is SSHAT and CDR2 is FNYEAQ (reference sequence). The CDR3 covers 13 residues. The CDR3 sequence is CASSRLQTGELFF. The CDR3 DNA is TGTGCTAGCAGCCGCCTCCAAACCGGGGAGCTGTTTTTT.

V gene TRBV12-3 or TRBV12-4 combines with J gene TRBJ2-6; unclear D gene. The CDR3 is 16 residues long. V was cut by 3 bases and J by 0 bases, with 9 bases left in between. The CDR3 DNA sequence: TGTGCCAGCAGTTTTCGGAGAACCTCTGGGGCCAACGTCCTGACTTTC. As protein: CASSFRRTSGANVLTF.

This clonotype was seen only a few times. The V call is TRBV10-3, the J call TRBJ2-7; D perhaps matches TRBD2 (6 bases). Trimming shortened V by 7 bases and J by 3 bases, and 16 bases separated the two germline ends. Germline lookup yields CDR1 ENHRY and CDR2 SYGVKD. This CDR3 is 14 amino acids long. The CDR3 loop reads CAIMDFRRGYEQYF. Here the CDR3 DNA reads TGTGCCATCATGGATTTTAGGCGGGGCTACGAGCAGTACTTC.

This clonotype was detected a few times. At one end the junction does not follow the germline gene, possibly because of a read error. The chain joins TRBV7-9 to TRBJ1-4, with a tentative D call TRBD1 (5 bases). Germline V gene lookup returns CDR1 SEHNR and CDR2 FQNEAQ (reference sequence). This CDR3 is 16 amino acids long. CDR3 bases: TGTGCCAGCAGCCCGAGGGACTCTAGCCGGGGTGAAAAATTGTTTTTT. Its protein product is CASSPRDSSRGEKLFF.

The chain joins TRBV12-3 or TRBV12-4 to TRBJ2-3, with 8 bases that match TRBD2. This CDR3 is built from 17 residues. J lost 3 bases, V lost 7 bases, and 15 bases had no gene match. The CDR3 DNA sequence: TGTGCCAGCACTCCCCATACCCAGGGACTAGTGACAGATACGCAGTATTTT. Protein: CASTPHTQGLVTDTQYF.

The J gene is TRBJ2-2, the V gene TRBV5-5; the D is unclear. This CDR3 has 12 amino acids. Germline CDR1 and CDR2: SGHKS and YYEKEE (reference sequence). Trimming shortened V by 4 bases and J by 7 bases, and 8 bases separated the two germline ends. The CDR3 here is CASSANFGELFF. The DNA of the CDR3 is TGTGCCAGCAGCGCCAATTTCGGGGAGCTGTTTTTT.

The V and J genes are TRBV30 and TRBJ2-2; 8 bases fit TRBD1. Germline lookup yields CDR1 GTSNPN and CDR2 SVGIG (reference sequence). The CDR3 length is 17 residues. J gave up 4 bases and V 0 bases, and 10 bases lay outside the gene matches. The DNA of the CDR3 is TGTGCCTGGAGTGTCGGAAGGACAGGGAGAAGCACCGGGGAGCTGTTTTTT. Its protein is CAWSVGRTGRSTGELFF.

This clonotype was seen a few times. The chain joins TRBV20-1 to TRBJ1-1; D is perhaps TRBD1 (6 bases). The CDR3 has 14 amino acids. Trimming cost V 5 bases and J 1 base, with 14 bases left between them. Germline V lookup: CDR1 DFQATT, CDR2 SNEGSKA (reference sequence). The CDR3 spells CSALALGGNTEAFF. CDR3 in DNA: TGCAGTGCTTTGGCCCTAGGGGGGAACACTGAAGCTTTCTTT.

This clonotype was counted between two and nine times. The chain recombines TRBV7-9 with TRBJ1-6; possible D gene TRBD1, 6 bases. CDR3 length equals 14 residues. Germline V gene sequence: CDR1 SEHNR, CDR2 FQNEAQ (reference sequence). Deletions cut 4 bases from V and 7 bases from J, with 11 bases between. The CDR3 loop reads CASSSTGLNSPLHF. CDR3 nucleotide sequence: TGTGCCAGCAGCTCCACAGGGTTGAATTCACCCCTCCACTTT.

This clonotype has more than one count but fewer than ten. The chain uses TRBV7-2 and TRBJ1-1; 9 bases align to TRBD1. The V and J ends lost 7 bases and 5 bases, in that order; junction bases with no gene match: 8. CDR3 length: 14 amino acids. Germline values: CDR1 SGHTA, CDR2 FQGNSA. CDR3 protein: CASNDRGGRTEAFF. DNA for the CDR3: TGTGCCAGCAACGACAGGGGGGGACGAACTGAAGCTTTCTTT.

This sequence joins TRBV5-6 and TRBJ2-5; TRBD1 might be the D (5 bases). The CDR3 length is 14 residues. From germline, CDR1 is SGHDT and CDR2 YYEEEE. The V end was cut by 7 bases, the J end by 5 bases, with 18 bases between. The CDR3 DNA sequence: TGTGCCAGCTCCCTGTGGCAGGGCAACGAGACCCAGTACTTC. The encoded protein is CASSLWQGNETQYF.

The V gene is TRBV5-5, the J gene TRBJ2-1, with 9 positions matching TRBD2. Germline CDR1 and CDR2: SGHKS and YYEKEE (reference sequence). Trimming cost V 2 bases and J 4 bases; bases outside gene matches: 7. This CDR3 region has 16 residues. CDR3 residues: CASSFVGSGGYNEQFF. CDR3 nucleotide sequence: TGTGCCAGCAGCTTTGTGGGTAGCGGGGGTTACAATGAGCAGTTCTTC.